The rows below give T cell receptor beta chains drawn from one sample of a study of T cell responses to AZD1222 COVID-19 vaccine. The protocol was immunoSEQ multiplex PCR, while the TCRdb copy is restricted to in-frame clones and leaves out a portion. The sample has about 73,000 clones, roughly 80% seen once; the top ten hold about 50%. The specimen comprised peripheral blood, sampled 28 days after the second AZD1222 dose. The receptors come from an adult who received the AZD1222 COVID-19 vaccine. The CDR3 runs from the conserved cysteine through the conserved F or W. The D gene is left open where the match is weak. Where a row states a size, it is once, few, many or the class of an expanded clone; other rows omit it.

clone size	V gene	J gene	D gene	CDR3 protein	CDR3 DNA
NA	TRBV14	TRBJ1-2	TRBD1	CASSLKRRGEGYTF	TGTGCCAGCAGCCTTAAACGCAGGGGGGAAGGCTACACCTTC
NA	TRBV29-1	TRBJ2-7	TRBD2	CSVTPVAGGREEQYF	TGCAGCGTAACCCCGGTGGCGGGGGGGCGAGAAGAGCAGTACTTC
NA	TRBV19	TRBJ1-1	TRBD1	CASLGTVNTEAFF	TGTGCCTCACTTGGGACAGTGAACACTGAAGCTTTCTTT
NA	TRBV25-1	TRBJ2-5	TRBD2	CACGLAGGQETQYF	TGTGCCTGCGGACTAGCGGGGGGACAAGAGACCCAGTACTTC
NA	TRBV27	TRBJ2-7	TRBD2	CASSLRIAGGRLYEQYF	TGTGCCAGCAGTTTAAGGATAGCGGGGGGCCGCCTCTACGAGCAGTACTTC
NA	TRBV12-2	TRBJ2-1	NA	CASRFNVGWDAYNEQFF	TGTGCAAGTCGCTTCAATGTAGGGTGGGACGCCTACAATGAGCAGTTCTTC
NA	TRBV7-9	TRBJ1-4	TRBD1	CASSFALSGTGQISEKLFF	TGTGCCAGCAGCTTCGCCCTTTCCGGGACAGGGCAGATTTCTGAAAAACTGTTTTTT
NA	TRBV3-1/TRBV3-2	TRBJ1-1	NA	CASSQPKNGQFEAFF	TGTGCCAGCAGCCAACCCAAGAACGGGCAGTTTGAAGCTTTCTTT
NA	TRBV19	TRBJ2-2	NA	CASSTAGQVRTGELFF	TGTGCCAGTAGTACAGCGGGACAGGTCCGAACCGGGGAGCTGTTTTTT
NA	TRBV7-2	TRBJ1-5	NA	CASSLVPVSNQPQHF	TGTGCCAGCAGCTTAGTGCCGGTTAGCAATCAGCCCCAGCATTTT
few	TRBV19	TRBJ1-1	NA	CASSMLGVAEAFF	TGTGCCAGTAGTATGTTGGGTGTCGCTGAAGCTTTCTTT
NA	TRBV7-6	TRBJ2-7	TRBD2	CASSQEAGASSYEQYF	TGTGCCAGCAGCCAGGAAGCGGGAGCTAGCTCCTACGAGCAGTACTTC
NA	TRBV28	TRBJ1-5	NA	CASSLPLGRLSNQPQHF	TGTGCCAGCAGTTTACCTCTGGGGCGTCTTAGCAATCAGCCCCAGCATTTT
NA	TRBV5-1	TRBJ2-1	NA	CASSSGGTLNEQFF	TGCGCCAGCAGTTCCGGTGGGACTCTCAATGAGCAGTTCTTC
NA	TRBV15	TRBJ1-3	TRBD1	CATSARQGAGNTIYF	TGTGCCACCAGCGCCCGACAGGGGGCTGGAAACACCATATATTTT
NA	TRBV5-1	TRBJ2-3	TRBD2	CASSSSGGSTDTQYF	TGCGCCAGCAGCTCTAGCGGGGGAAGCACAGATACGCAGTATTTT
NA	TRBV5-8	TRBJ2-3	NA	CASSLYGTDTQYF	TGTGCCAGCAGCTTGTACGGAACAGATACGCAGTATTTT
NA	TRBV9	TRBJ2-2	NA	CASSVGTASRTGELFF	TGTGCCAGCAGCGTTGGGACGGCCTCTCGTACCGGGGAGCTGTTTTTT
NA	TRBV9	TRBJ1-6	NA	CASSRTESSYNSPLHF	TGTGCCAGCTCCCGGACAGAGAGCTCCTATAATTCACCCCTCCACTTT
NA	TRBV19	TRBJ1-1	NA	CASSEVGSMNTEAFF	TGTGCCAGTAGCGAGGTGGGCAGCATGAACACTGAAGCTTTCTTT
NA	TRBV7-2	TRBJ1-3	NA	CASSLGGHFYSGNTIYF	TGTGCCAGCAGCTTAGGAGGGCACTTTTACTCTGGAAACACCATATATTTT
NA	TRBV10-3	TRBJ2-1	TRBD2	CAISATAGGYNEQFF	TGTGCCATCAGTGCTACAGCGGGAGGCTACAATGAGCAGTTCTTC
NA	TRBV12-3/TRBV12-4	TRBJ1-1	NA	CASSSRRGEAFF	TGTGCCAGCAGTTCCCGACGGGGTGAAGCTTTCTTT
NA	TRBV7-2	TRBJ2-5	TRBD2	CASSLGSGKETQYF	TGTGCCAGCAGCTTAGGTAGCGGGAAAGAGACCCAGTACTTC
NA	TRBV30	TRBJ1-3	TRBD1	CAWSVGQGVFGAIYF	TGTGCCTGGAGTGTCGGACAGGGGGTGTTCGGAGCCATATATTTT
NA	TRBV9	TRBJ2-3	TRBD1	CASSAGTVRSTDTQYF	TGTGCCAGCAGCGCCGGGACAGTCCGAAGCACAGATACGCAGTATTTT
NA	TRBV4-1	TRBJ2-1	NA	CASSQEGRGALGPYNEQFF	TGCGCCAGCAGCCAAGAAGGCAGGGGGGCGCTTGGGCCCTACAATGAGCAGTTCTTC
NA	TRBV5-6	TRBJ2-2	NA	CASSIVPGELFF	TGTGCCAGCAGCATAGTCCCCGGGGAGCTGTTTTTT
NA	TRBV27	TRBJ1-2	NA	CASSFGGRGGYTF	TGTGCCAGCAGTTTTGGGGGACGGGGTGGCTACACCTTC
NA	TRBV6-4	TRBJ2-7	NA	CASFLGTSSYEQYF	TGTGCCAGCTTTTTGGGCACCAGCTCCTACGAGCAGTACTTC
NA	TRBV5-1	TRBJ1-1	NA	CASSPQGRGTEAFF	TGCGCCAGCAGCCCACAGGGTAGAGGCACTGAAGCTTTCTTT
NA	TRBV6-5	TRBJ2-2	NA	CATPGTGELFF	TGTGCCACCCCGGGAACCGGGGAGCTGTTTTTT
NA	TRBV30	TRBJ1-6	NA	CAWRKEGTGSPLHF	TGTGCCTGGAGAAAAGAGGGAACGGGTTCACCCCTCCACTTT
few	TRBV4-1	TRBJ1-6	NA	CASSQDPLVRYSPLHF	TGCGCCAGCAGCCAAGATCCCCTGGTTAGGTATTCACCCCTCCACTTT
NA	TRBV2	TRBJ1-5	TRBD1	CASSFGQASNQPQHF	TGTGCCAGCAGCTTTGGACAGGCGAGCAATCAGCCCCAGCATTTT
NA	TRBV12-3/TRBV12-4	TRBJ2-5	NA	CASSDEETQYF	TGTGCCAGCAGCGATGAGGAGACCCAGTACTTC
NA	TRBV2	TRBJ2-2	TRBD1	CASSVQGAGSTGELFF	TGTGCCAGCAGTGTCCAGGGGGCCGGTAGCACCGGGGAGCTGTTTTTT
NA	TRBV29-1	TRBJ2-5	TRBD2	CSVDLAGGETQYF	TGCAGCGTTGACCTAGCGGGGGGGGAGACCCAGTACTTC
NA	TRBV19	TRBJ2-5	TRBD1	CASSLLGQGAGETQYF	TGTGCCAGCTCCCTGCTGGGACAGGGGGCTGGGGAGACCCAGTACTTC
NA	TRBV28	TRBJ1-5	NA	CASSSGNLGNQPQHF	TGTGCCAGCAGTTCAGGGAATCTTGGCAATCAGCCCCAGCATTTT
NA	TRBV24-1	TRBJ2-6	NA	CATSEISGDGANVLTF	TGTGCCACCAGTGAGATTTCAGGGGACGGGGCCAACGTCCTGACTTTC
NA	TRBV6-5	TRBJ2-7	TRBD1	CASSRDRRYEQYF	TGTGCCAGCAGCAGGGACAGGAGGTACGAGCAGTACTTC
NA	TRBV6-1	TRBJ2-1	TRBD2	CASTPTGGTSLFF	TGTGCCAGCACCCCCACCGGGGGGACTAGCTTGTTCTTC
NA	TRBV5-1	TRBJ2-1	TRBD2	CASSLQRGGNEQFF	TGCGCCAGCAGCCTCCAGCGGGGGGGGAATGAGCAGTTCTTC
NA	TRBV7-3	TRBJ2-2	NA	CASSLTLNTGELFF	TGTGCCAGCAGCTTAACCTTGAACACCGGGGAGCTGTTTTTT